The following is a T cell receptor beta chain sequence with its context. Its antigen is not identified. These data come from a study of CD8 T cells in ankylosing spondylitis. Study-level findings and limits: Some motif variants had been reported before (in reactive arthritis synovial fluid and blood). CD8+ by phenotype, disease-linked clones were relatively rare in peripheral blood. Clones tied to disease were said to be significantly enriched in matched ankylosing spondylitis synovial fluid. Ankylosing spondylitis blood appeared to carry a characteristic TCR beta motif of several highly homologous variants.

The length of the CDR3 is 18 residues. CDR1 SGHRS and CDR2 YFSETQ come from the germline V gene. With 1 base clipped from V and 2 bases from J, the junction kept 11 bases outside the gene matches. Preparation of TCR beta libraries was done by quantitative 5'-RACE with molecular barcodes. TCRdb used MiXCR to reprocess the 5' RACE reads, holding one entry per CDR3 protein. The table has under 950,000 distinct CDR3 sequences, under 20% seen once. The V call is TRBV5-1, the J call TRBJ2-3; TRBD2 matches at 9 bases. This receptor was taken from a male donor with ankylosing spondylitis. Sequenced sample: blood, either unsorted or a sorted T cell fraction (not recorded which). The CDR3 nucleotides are TGCGCCAGCAGCTTGTCTCCTATGGCGGGGGGGACCACAGATACGCAGTATTTT. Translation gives CASSLSPMAGGTTDTQYF.